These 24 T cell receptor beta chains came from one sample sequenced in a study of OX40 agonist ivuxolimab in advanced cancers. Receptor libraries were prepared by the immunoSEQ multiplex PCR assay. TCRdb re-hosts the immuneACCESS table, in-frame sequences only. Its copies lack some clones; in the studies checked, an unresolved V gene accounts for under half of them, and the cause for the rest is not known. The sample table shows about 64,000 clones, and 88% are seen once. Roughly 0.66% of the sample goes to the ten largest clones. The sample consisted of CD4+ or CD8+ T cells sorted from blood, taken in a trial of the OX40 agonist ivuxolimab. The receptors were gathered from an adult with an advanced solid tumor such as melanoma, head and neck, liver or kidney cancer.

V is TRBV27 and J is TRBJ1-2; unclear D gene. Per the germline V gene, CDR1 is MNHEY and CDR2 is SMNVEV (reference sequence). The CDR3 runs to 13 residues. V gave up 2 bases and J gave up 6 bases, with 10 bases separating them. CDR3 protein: CASSLQRGDGYTF. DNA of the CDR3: TGTGCCAGCAGTTTACAACGTGGGGATGGCTACACCTTC.

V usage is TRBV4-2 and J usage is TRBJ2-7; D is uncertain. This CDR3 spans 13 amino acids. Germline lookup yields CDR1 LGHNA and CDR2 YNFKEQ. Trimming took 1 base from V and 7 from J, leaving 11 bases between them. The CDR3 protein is CASSQVVGWEQYF. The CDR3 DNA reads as TGTGCCAGCAGCCAAGTCGTCGGTTGGGAGCAGTACTTC.

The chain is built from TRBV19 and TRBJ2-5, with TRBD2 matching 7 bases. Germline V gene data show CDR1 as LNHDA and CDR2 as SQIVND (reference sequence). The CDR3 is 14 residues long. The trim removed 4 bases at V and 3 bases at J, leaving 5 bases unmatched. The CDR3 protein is CASSTGGGEETQYF. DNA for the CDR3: TGTGCCAGTAGTACGGGAGGCGGGGAAGAGACCCAGTACTTC.

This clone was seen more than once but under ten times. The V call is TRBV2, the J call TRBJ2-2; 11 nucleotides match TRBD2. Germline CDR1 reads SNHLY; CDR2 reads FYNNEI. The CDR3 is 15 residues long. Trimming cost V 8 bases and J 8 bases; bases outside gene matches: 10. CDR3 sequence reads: CASAPTSGSYGELFF. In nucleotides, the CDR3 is TGTGCCAGCGCTCCCACTAGCGGGAGCTATGGGGAGCTGTTTTTT.

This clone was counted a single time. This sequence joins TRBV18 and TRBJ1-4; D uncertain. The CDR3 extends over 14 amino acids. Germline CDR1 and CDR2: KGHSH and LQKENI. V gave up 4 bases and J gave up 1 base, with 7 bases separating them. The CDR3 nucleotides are TGTGCCAGCTCACAAAGGGAAACTAATGAAAAACTGTTTTTT. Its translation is CASSQRETNEKLFF.

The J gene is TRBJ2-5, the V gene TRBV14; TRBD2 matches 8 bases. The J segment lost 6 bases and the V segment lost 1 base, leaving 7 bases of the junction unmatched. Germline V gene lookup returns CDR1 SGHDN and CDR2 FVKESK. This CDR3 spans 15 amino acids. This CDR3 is CASSQGIAGIQTQYF. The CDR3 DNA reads TGTGCCAGCAGCCAAGGAATAGCGGGAATACAGACCCAGTACTTC.

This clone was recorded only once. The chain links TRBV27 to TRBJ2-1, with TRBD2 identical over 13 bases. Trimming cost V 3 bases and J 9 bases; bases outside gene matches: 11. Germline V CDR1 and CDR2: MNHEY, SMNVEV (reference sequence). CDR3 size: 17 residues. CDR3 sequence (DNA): TGTGCCAGCAGTTTCTCGATCGGGACTAGCGGGACGGGTGAGCAGTTCTTC. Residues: CASSFSIGTSGTGEQFF.

The CDR3 region has the DNA TGTGCCAGCAGGCCAGGGCTTGGGAGCAATCAGCCCCAGCATTTT. Residues: CASRPGLGSNQPQHF. The V call is TRBV5-5, the J call TRBJ1-5, with D tentatively TRBD1 (5 bases). V lost 5 bases and J lost 1, with 13 bases in between. CDR3 length equals 15 residues. Germline lookup yields CDR1 SGHKS and CDR2 YYEKEE (reference sequence). The entire variable domain, with the rest obtained from reference TRBV5-5 and TRBJ1-5, is as follows: DAGVTQSPTHLIKTRGQQVTLRCSPISGHKSVSWYQQVLGQGPQFIFQYYEKEERGRGNFPDRFSARQFPNYSSELNVNALLLGDSALYLCASRPGLGSNQPQHFGDGTRLSIL.

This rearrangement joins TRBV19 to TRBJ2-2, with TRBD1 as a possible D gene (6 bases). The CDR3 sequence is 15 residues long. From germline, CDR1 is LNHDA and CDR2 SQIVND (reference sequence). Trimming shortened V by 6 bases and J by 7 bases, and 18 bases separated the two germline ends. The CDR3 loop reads CASRQGQRDNGELFF. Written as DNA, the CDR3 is TGTGCCAGTAGGCAGGGACAAAGGGATAACGGGGAGCTGTTTTTT.

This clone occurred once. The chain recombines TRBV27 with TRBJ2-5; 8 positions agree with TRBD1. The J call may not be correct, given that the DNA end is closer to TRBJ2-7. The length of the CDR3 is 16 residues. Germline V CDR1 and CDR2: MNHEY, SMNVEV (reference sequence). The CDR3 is CASRYLWRTGGYEQYF. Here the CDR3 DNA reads TGTGCCAGCCGTTACCTTTGGAGAACAGGGGGCTACGAGCAGTACTTC.

The CDR3, as DNA: TGTGCCAGCAGCCCACACCAGGGGGGGGGCGGCTACACCTTC. This sequence encodes CASSPHQGGGGYTF. The J gene is TRBJ1-2, the V gene TRBV28; 7 bases map to TRBD1. The CDR3 is 14 amino acids. V was clipped by 6 bases and J by 8 bases; unmatched bases: 12. Germline CDR1 MDHEN, CDR2 SYDVKM.

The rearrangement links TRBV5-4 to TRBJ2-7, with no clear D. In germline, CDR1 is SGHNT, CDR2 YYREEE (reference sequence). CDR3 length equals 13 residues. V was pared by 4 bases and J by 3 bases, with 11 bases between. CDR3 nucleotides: TGTGCCAGCAGCGTCACGGGTGTCTACGAGCAGTACTTC. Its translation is CASSVTGVYEQYF.

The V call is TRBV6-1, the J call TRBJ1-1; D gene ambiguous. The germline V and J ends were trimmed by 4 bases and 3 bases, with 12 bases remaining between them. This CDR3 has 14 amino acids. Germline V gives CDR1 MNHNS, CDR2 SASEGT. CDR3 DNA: TGTGCCAGCAGTGCTTGGCCTGAGGACACTGAAGCTTTCTTT. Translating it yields CASSAWPEDTEAFF.

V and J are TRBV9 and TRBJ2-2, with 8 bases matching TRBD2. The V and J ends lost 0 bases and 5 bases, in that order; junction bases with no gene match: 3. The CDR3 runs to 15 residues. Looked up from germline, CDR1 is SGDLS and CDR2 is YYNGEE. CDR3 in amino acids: CASSVEGLVTGELFF. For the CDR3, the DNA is TGTGCCAGCAGCGTAGAGGGACTAGTGACCGGGGAGCTGTTTTTT.

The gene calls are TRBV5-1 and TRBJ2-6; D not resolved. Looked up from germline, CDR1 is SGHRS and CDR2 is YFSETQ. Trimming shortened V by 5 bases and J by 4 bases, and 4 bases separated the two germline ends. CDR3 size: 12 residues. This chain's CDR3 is CASREGANVLTF. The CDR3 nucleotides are TGCGCCAGCAGGGAGGGGGCCAACGTCCTGACTTTC.

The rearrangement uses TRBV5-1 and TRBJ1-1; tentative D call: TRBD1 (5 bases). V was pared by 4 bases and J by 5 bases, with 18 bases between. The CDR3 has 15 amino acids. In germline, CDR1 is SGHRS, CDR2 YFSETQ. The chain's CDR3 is CASSPITRDLTEAFF. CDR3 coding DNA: TGCGCCAGCAGCCCAATTACTCGGGACTTGACTGAAGCTTTCTTT.

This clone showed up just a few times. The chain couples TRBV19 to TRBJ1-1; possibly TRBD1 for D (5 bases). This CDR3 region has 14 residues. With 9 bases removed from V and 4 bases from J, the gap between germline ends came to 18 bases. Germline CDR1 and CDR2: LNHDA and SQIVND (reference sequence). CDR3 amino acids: CASGTRVGGTEAFF. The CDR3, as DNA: TGTGCCAGCGGAACGAGAGTGGGGGGCACTGAAGCTTTCTTT.

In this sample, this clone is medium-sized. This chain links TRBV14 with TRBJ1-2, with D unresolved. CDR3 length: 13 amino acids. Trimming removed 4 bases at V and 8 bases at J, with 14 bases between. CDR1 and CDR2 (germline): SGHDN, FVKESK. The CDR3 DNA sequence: TGTGCCAGCAGCCCTTGGGGTGCATACGGCTACACCTTC. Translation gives CASSPWGAYGYTF. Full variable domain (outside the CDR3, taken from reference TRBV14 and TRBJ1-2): EAGVTQFPSHSVIEKGQTVTLRCDPISGHDNLYWYRRVMGKEIKFLLHFVKESKQDESGMPNNRFLAERTGGTYSTLKVQPAELEDSGVYFCASSPWGAYGYTFGSGTRLTVV.

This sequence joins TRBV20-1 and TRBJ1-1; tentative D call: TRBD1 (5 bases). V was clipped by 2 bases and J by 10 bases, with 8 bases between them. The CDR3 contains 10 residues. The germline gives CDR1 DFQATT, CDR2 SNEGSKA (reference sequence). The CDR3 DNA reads TGCAGTGCTAGATTCGGGGGAGCTTTCTTT. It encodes CSARFGGAFF.

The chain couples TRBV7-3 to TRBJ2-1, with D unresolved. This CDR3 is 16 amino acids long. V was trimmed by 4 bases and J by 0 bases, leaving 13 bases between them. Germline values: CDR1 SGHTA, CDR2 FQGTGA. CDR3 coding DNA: TGTGCCAGCAGCTCCACCTCTTGGAGCTCCTACAATGAGCAGTTCTTC. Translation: CASSSTSWSSYNEQFF.

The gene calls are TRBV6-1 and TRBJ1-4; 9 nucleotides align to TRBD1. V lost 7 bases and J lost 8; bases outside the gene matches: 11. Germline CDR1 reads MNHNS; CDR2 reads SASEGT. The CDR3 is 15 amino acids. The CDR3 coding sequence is TGTGCCAGCAAAAAAACAGGGGGCGTCGGGGAAAAACTGTTTTTT. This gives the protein CASKKTGGVGEKLFF.

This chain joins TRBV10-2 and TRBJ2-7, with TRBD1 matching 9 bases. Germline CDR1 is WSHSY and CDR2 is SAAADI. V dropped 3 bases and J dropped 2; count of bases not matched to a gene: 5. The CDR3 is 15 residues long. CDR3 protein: CASSDGQGFTYEQYF. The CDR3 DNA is TGCGCCAGCAGTGACGGACAGGGGTTTACCTACGAGCAGTACTTC.

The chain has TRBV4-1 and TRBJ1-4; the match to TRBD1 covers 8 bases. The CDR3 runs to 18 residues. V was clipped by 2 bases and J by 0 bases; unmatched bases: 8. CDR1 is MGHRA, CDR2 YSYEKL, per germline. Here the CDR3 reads CASSQTPQGAATNEKLFF. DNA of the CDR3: TGCGCCAGCAGCCAAACCCCCCAGGGGGCCGCAACTAATGAAAAACTGTTTTTT.

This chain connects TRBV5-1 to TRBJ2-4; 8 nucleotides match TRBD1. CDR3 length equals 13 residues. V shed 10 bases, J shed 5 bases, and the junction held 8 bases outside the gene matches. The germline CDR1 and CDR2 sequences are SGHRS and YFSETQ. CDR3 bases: TGCGCCTCCAGCCAGGGGGCGGAAAACATTCAGTACTTC. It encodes CASSQGAENIQYF. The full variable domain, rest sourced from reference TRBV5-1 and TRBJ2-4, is KAGVTQTPRYLIKTRGQQVTLSCSPISGHRSVSWYQQTPGQGLQFLFEYFSETQRNKGNFPGRFSGRQFSNSRSEMNVSTLELGDSALYLCASSQGAENIQYFGAGTRLSVL.